This entry describes one TCR beta chain. The record originates from a study of blood T cell repertoires in COVID-19. Cohort assignment relied on participant-reported clinical history. In Cohort 3, a recovered donor had either two negative PCRs, clearance, or symptom resolution. This CDR3 is 16 amino acids long. Germline CDR1 and CDR2: SGHDN and FVKESK. Trimming left V 0 bases short and J 8 bases short, with 19 bases between. Original processing notes: Nucleated cell number was recorded as an estimate derived from reference gene primer amplification. The method was immunoSEQ multiplex PCR; TCRdb's version includes in-frame clones alone and lacks a portion of them. V, J and clone size are those of that table, while D and trimming were read from the DNA. The data show 150,000 or so clones, nearly 80% seen once.

The chain links TRBV14 to TRBJ1-2; D gene unclear. The sequenced sample was PBMCs or T cells enriched from blood (not recorded which). This sequence was found in a woman aged 50 to 60 who had recovered from COVID-19. The CDR3, as DNA: TGTGCCAGCAGCCAAGATCCCATTTTTTCCCCCGGGGGCTACACCTTC. Translated: CASSQDPIFSPGGYTF.